A single sample is the source of the 21 T cell receptor beta chains below, sequenced in a study of blood T cell repertoires in COVID-19 (dated by TCRdb to 2019 to 2021). The library was built by means of the immunoSEQ multiplex PCR assay. The table comes from immuneACCESS by way of TCRdb, which keeps in-frame sequences with V and J called. Part of the clones is missing from these tables; in studies checked, under half for an unresolved V gene and the rest for unknown reasons. This sample is represented by more than 120,000 clones; roughly 87% of them were singletons. 0.75% to 0.95% of the sample is taken by the ten largest. Source material: peripheral blood. These receptors were collected from a woman between 45 and 60 years old with acute or convalescent COVID-19.

V gene TRBV24-1 combines with J gene TRBJ2-7; D is perhaps TRBD2 (5 bases). Trimming shortened V by 0 bases and J by 6 bases, and 14 bases separated the two germline ends. CDR1 is KGHDR and CDR2 is SFDVKD in the germline V gene. This CDR3 has 15 amino acids. CDR3 amino acids: CATSDLQTGMGEQYF. As DNA, the CDR3 is TGTGCCACCAGTGATTTGCAGACGGGGATGGGCGAGCAGTACTTC.

The CDR3 region has the DNA TGTGCCAGCAGCGCGGGGGGCAGCAGGTTGACTGAAGCTTTCTTT. It specifies CASSAGGSRLTEAFF. The V call is TRBV5-6, the J call TRBJ1-1, with a tentative D call TRBD1 (6 bases). V was trimmed by 4 bases and J by 5 bases, leaving 18 bases between them. This CDR3 is 15 amino acids long. Germline V gene sequence: CDR1 SGHDT, CDR2 YYEEEE.

J is TRBJ1-1 and V is TRBV6-5; perhaps TRBD1 as D (5 bases). This CDR3 is built from 14 residues. Germline V lookup: CDR1 MNHEY, CDR2 SVGAGI. Trimming pared 3 bases from V and 4 bases from J, leaving 12 bases between. As DNA, the CDR3 is TGTGCCAGCAGTTATCACACGGGGGGCACTGAAGCTTTCTTT. It codes for CASSYHTGGTEAFF.

V is TRBV3-1 (or the pseudogene TRBV3-2) and J is TRBJ1-6; tentatively, D is TRBD1 (6 bases). This CDR3 is built from 18 residues. Germline CDR1 reads LGHDT; CDR2 reads YNNKEL (reference sequence). V was pared by 0 bases and J by 5 bases, with 17 bases between. Here the CDR3 DNA reads TGTGCCAGCAGCCAAGATAGCGGGGGGCGCTACCATAATTCACCCCTCCACTTT. It yields the protein CASSQDSGGRYHNSPLHF.

The chain links TRBV6-5 to TRBJ1-2; TRBD1 matches 9 bases. V was clipped by 2 bases and J by 5 bases; unmatched bases: 6. Germline V gene sequence: CDR1 MNHEY, CDR2 SVGAGI. CDR3 length: 15 amino acids. The CDR3 is CASSYDLGQGYGYTF. The CDR3, as DNA: TGTGCCAGCAGTTACGATCTGGGACAGGGATATGGCTACACCTTC.

CDR3 bases: TGTGCCAGCAGTTTTGGGGGAGGGGGGGCAGATACGCAGTATTTT. It is translated as CASSFGGGGADTQYF. The rearrangement joins TRBV6-5 to TRBJ2-3, with TRBD2 as a possible D gene (7 bases). V gave up 4 bases and J gave up 4 bases, with 15 bases separating them. Germline assignment: CDR1 MNHEY and CDR2 SVGAGI. This CDR3 region has 15 residues.

The chain is built from TRBV28 and TRBJ1-2; TRBD1 matches at 7 bases. J was trimmed by 4 bases and V by 7 bases; bases with no gene match: 6. This CDR3 is built from 13 residues. Looked up from germline, CDR1 is MDHEN and CDR2 is SYDVKM. CDR3 coding DNA: TGTGCCAGCAACCCGGGACAGATCTATGGCTACACCTTC. Its translation is CASNPGQIYGYTF.

The CDR3 DNA reads TGTGCCAGCAGCTTAGACGGGGAAGAAGCTTTCTTT. This encodes CASSLDGEEAFF. The rearrangement links TRBV7-6 to TRBJ1-1; D is unresolved. V was cut by 1 base and J by 8 bases, with 8 bases left in between. From germline, CDR1 is SGHVS and CDR2 FNYEAQ. The CDR3 sequence is 12 residues long.

The V call is TRBV5-1, the J call TRBJ1-2, with TRBD1 as a possible D gene (6 bases). The germline CDR1 and CDR2 sequences are SGHRS and YFSETQ. V shed 3 bases and J shed 2 bases, with 11 bases lying between them. The CDR3 spans 14 residues. This CDR3 is CASSSQGVNYGYTF. The DNA of the CDR3 is TGCGCCAGCAGCTCACAGGGTGTCAACTATGGCTACACCTTC.

The CDR3 nucleotides read TGCGCCAGCAGCTGGGACATATCCTACGAGCAGTACTTC. Its translation: CASSWDISYEQYF. J is TRBJ2-7 and V is TRBV5-1; weak D call: TRBD1 (6 bases). Germline V gene sequence: CDR1 SGHRS, CDR2 YFSETQ. V shed 3 bases and J shed 1 base, with 8 bases lying between them. The CDR3 consists of 13 residues.

The chain recombines TRBV18 with TRBJ2-1, with TRBD2 matching 13 bases. The CDR3 is 17 residues long. V dropped 3 bases and J dropped 7; count of bases not matched to a gene: 9. Germline-derived CDR1 and CDR2 are KGHSH and LQKENI. CDR3 nucleotide sequence: TGTGCCAGCTCACCCCTGTTACCGGGACTAGCGGGGAATGAGCAGTTCTTC. This codes for CASSPLLPGLAGNEQFF.

The V call is TRBV5-1, the J call TRBJ1-2, with TRBD1 identical over 11 bases. J lost 8 bases, V lost 5 bases, and 8 bases had no gene match. Germline CDR1 SGHRS, CDR2 YFSETQ. This CDR3 region has 14 residues. In nucleotides, the CDR3 is TGCGCCAGCAGGGCCCGGGGACAGGGGGGCGGCTACACCTTC. Encoded protein: CASRARGQGGGYTF.

This clone has only a few counts. The chain is built from TRBV6-1 and TRBJ2-5; the match to TRBD2 covers 9 bases. The CDR3 extends over 17 amino acids. Per germline, CDR1 MNHNS and CDR2 SASEGT. Trimming at V came to 4 bases and at J to 4 bases, leaving 13 bases not matched to a gene. CDR3 sequence reads: CASSVALAGTGGETQYF. CDR3 DNA sequence: TGTGCCAGCAGTGTAGCGCTAGCGGGAACAGGAGGAGAGACCCAGTACTTC.

This chain links TRBV2 with TRBJ1-1, with 7 nucleotides matching TRBD1. The CDR3 covers 14 residues. The germline gives CDR1 SNHLY, CDR2 FYNNEI. With 4 bases clipped from V and 1 base from J, the junction kept 3 bases outside the gene matches. CDR3 nucleotide sequence: TGTGCCAGCAGTGGGGGACAGCAGAACACTGAAGCTTTCTTT. It specifies CASSGGQQNTEAFF.

J is TRBJ2-6 and V is TRBV4-1; 8 positions agree with TRBD1. The CDR3 spans 16 residues. Losses at the gene ends were 7 bases for V and 9 bases for J; bases not matched to a gene: 14. Germline assignment: CDR1 MGHRA and CDR2 YSYEKL. DNA for the CDR3: TGCGCCAGCACCCTAAGGCAGGGGGCCCGAGACAACGTCCTGACTTTC. Its protein product is CASTLRQGARDNVLTF.

The chain uses TRBV19 and TRBJ2-3; 8 bases are a match to TRBD1. The CDR3 has 14 residues. Germline assignment: CDR1 LNHDA and CDR2 SQIVND (reference sequence). With V trimmed by 7 bases and J by 0 bases, 3 bases remained unmatched. DNA of the CDR3: TGTGCCAGTACCCACAGGGGGAGCACAGATACGCAGTATTTT. Amino acid sequence: CASTHRGSTDTQYF.

V usage is TRBV28 and J usage is TRBJ2-7; 10 positions match TRBD1. Germline lookup yields CDR1 MDHEN and CDR2 SYDVKM. J gave up 3 bases and V 5 bases, and 10 bases lay outside the gene matches. The CDR3 has 16 amino acids. Written as DNA, the CDR3 is TGTGCCAGCAGTCATCTGGGGACAGGGGTCTTCTACGAGCAGTACTTC. Its protein product is CASSHLGTGVFYEQYF.

The chain is built from TRBV5-4 and TRBJ2-2; tentatively, D is TRBD1 (6 bases). This CDR3 region has 15 residues. The ends were cut back, 3 bases at V and 1 base at J, with 10 bases in the middle. Germline-derived CDR1 and CDR2 are SGHNT and YYREEE (reference sequence). The CDR3 sequence is CASSSPDRNTGELFF. The CDR3 bases are TGTGCCAGCAGCTCACCGGACAGGAACACCGGGGAGCTGTTTTTT.

The chain combines TRBV6-1 with TRBJ2-7, with TRBD2 as a possible D gene (6 bases). Between the trimmed V and J ends, which lost 3 bases and 3 bases, there was a span of 12 bases. The CDR3 has 14 residues. Per the germline V gene, CDR1 is MNHNS and CDR2 is SASEGT. CDR3 DNA: TGTGCCAGCAGTGAGTTAGCGGCGGACTACGAGCAGTACTTC. Amino acids: CASSELAADYEQYF.

This clone was seen once. The chain combines TRBV28 with TRBJ1-1; TRBD1 agrees at 9 bases. The length of the CDR3 is 18 residues. V gave up 4 bases and J gave up 5 bases; unmatched junction bases: 17. Germline V gene data show CDR1 as MDHEN and CDR2 as SYDVKM. The chain's CDR3 is CASSYYGGLTGGYTEAFF. DNA for the CDR3: TGTGCCAGCAGTTACTACGGTGGATTGACAGGGGGTTATACTGAAGCTTTCTTT.

This clone has only one observation. V gene TRBV6-2 or TRBV6-3 combines with J gene TRBJ1-5; D is possibly TRBD1 (6 bases). Germline V gene lookup returns CDR1 MNHEY and CDR2 SVGEGT. With 2 bases removed from V and 6 bases from J, the gap between germline ends came to 11 bases. The CDR3 has 14 residues. The CDR3 DNA sequence: TGTGCCAGCAGTTACAGGGGGTTAAGTCAGCCCCAGCATTTT. Protein sequence: CASSYRGLSQPQHF.